A selection of T cell receptor beta chains follows, all from one sample in a study of CD8+ T cells in alopecia areata. Only in-frame clones appear in the TCRdb table, and some are missing; sequencing was by immunoSEQ multiplex PCR. The data contain about 200,000 clones, 35% to 40% of them seen just once; the ten biggest clones take up 0.48%. The source was CD4+ T cells sorted from blood, collected at approximately week 30, from a patient treated with tofacitinib. The receptors come from a human donor with alopecia areata. Both conserved end residues are part of each CDR3. Each record gives: J gene, clone size, V gene, D gene, CDR3 DNA, CDR3 protein. A D gene is named only where the DNA matches it firmly. Clone size is given for some rows only: seen once, a few or many times, or a class if the clone is expanded.

>TRBJ2-1|once|TRBV7-9|.
TGTGCCAGCAGCTTAGTCGGTGGGCTAGCCTACAATGAGCAGTTCTTC
CASSLVGGLAYNEQFF
>TRBJ1-1|.|TRBV5-6|TRBD1
TGTGCCAGCAGCGACAGGGGGGGCTACACTGAAGCTTTCTTT
CASSDRGGYTEAFF
>TRBJ2-5|few|TRBV12-5|TRBD2
TGTGCTAGTGCCATCGGGGGGGCCCCTATAGAGACCCAGTACTTC
CASAIGGAPIETQYF
>TRBJ2-7|.|TRBV6-5|.
TGTGCCACGGGGCGGGCAGGGAACTACGAGCAGTACTTC
CATGRAGNYEQYF
>TRBJ2-1|few|TRBV6-5|TRBD2
TGTGCCAGCAGCCCCGGGGGGAGGCTATCAGTCTTC
CASSPGGRLSVF
>TRBJ2-5|.|TRBV6-5|TRBD1
TGTGCCATCAGCGACAGGGGAGAGACCCAGTACTTC
CAISDRGETQYF
>TRBJ1-5|.|TRBV15|.
TGTGCCACCAGCAAAGAATACGTCGGGGCGGCTCAGCCCCAGCATTTT
CATSKEYVGAAQPQHF
>TRBJ2-5|.|TRBV15|TRBD1
TGTGCCACCAGCTTGGATCGGACAGGGGGGTTTGAGACCCAGTACTTC
CATSLDRTGGFETQYF
>TRBJ1-1|.|TRBV30|TRBD1
TGTGCCTGGAGTGCCGACAGGGTGAACACTGAAGCTTTCTTT
CAWSADRVNTEAFF
>TRBJ2-4|.|TRBV18|.
TGTGCCAGCTCACCACCGGGACGGCCGATAGCCAAAAACATTCAGTACTTC
CASSPPGRPIAKNIQYF
>TRBJ2-3|.|TRBV30|.
TGTGCCTGGAGCCGAACCCCGGATACGCAGTATTTT
CAWSRTPDTQYF
>TRBJ2-3|.|TRBV5-4|.
TGTGCCAGCAGCTTGGCCGCAGATACGCAGTATTTT
CASSLAADTQYF
>TRBJ2-2|few|TRBV4-1|.
TGCGCCAGCAGCCGAGACAGGACCGGGGAGCTGTTTTTT
CASSRDRTGELFF
>TRBJ1-1|few|TRBV7-2|.
TGTGCCAGCAGCTTAGAGGAGGGGCGCGGAGCTTTCTTT
CASSLEEGRGAFF
>TRBJ1-5|.|TRBV12-5|.
TGTGCTAGTGGTACCAGTGGGGGTCAGCCCCAGCATTTT
CASGTSGGQPQHF
>TRBJ1-6|.|TRBV9|TRBD1
TGTGCCAGCAGCATTGGGACAGGGGGTTCCTCACCCCTCCACTTT
CASSIGTGGSSPLHF
>TRBJ1-2|few|TRBV25-1|.
TGTGCCAGCAGTGAATATTCAGGGGCGGGCTATGGCTACACCTTC
CASSEYSGAGYGYTF